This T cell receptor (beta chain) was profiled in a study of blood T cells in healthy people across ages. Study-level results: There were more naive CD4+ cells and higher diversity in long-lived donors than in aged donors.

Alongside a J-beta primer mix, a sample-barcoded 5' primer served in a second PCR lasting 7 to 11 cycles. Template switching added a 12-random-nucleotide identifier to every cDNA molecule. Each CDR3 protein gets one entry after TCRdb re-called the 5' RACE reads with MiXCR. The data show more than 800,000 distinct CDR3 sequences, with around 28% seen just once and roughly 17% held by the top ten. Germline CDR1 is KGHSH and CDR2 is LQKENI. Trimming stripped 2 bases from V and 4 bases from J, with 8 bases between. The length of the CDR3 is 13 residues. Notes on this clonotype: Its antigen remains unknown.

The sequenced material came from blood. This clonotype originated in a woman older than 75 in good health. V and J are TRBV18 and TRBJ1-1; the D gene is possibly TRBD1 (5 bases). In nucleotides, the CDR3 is TGTGCCAGCTCACCATTCACAGGCACTGAAGCTTTCTTT. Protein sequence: CASSPFTGTEAFF.